Following are 32 T cell receptor beta chains from one sample sequenced in a study of CD8 T cells in acute hepatitis C reinfection (dated by TCRdb to the early 2020s). This sample's time point label indicates: naive CD8 control sorted from an acute-time-point sample. Library preparation employed the immunoSEQ multiplex PCR assay. This immuneACCESS table, as held by TCRdb, lists in-frame sequences with V and J called but not all clones. Of the missing ones, under half trace to an unresolved V gene in checked studies; the others have no known cause. For this sample there are more than 35,000 clones; approximately 90% appear just once. The ten largest account for under 0.65% of the sample. Input material: naive CD8+ T cells from PBMCs. The cell subset or site label, read with the paper, signifies: sorted total naive CD45RO-negative CD8+ T cells. Receptors originate from a man under 40 with chronic hepatitis C.

The chain joins TRBV5-5 to TRBJ2-7, with 8 positions matching TRBD2. The CDR3 runs to 14 residues. The germline gives CDR1 SGHKS, CDR2 YYEKEE (reference sequence). Trimming removed 0 bases from V and 4 bases from J; junction bases left unmatched: 3. CDR3 amino acids: CASSLAGGEYEQYF. DNA for the CDR3: TGTGCCAGCAGCTTGGCGGGAGGGGAATACGAGCAGTACTTC.

CDR3 DNA sequence: TGTGCCAGCAGTTCAAACCCCGGGTACGAGCAGTACTTC. This codes for CASSSNPGYEQYF. The chain carries TRBV6-1 and TRBJ2-7; no clear D gene. CDR1 and CDR2 (germline): MNHNS, SASEGT. This CDR3 region has 13 residues. The ends were cut back, 5 bases at V and 4 bases at J, with 12 bases in the middle.

This clone was seen once. The J gene is TRBJ2-7, the V gene TRBV27; 8 positions agree with TRBD2. CDR1 is MNHEY and CDR2 is SMNVEV in the germline V gene (reference sequence). The trim removed 0 bases at V and 5 bases at J, leaving 6 bases unmatched. This CDR3 is built from 15 residues. This chain's CDR3 is CASSLSPREEHEQYF. The DNA for the CDR3 is TGTGCCAGCAGTTTATCACCGCGGGAGGAGCACGAGCAGTACTTC.

The chain recombines TRBV19 with TRBJ2-3, with 7 nucleotides matching TRBD1. Germline V lookup: CDR1 LNHDA, CDR2 SQIVND (reference sequence). This CDR3 spans 13 amino acids. V lost 5 bases to trimming and J lost 6 bases; unmatched junction nucleotides: 5. Here the CDR3 reads CASSGTVRDTQYF. In nucleotides, the CDR3 is TGTGCCAGTAGTGGGACAGTGCGGGATACGCAGTATTTT.

V and J are TRBV7-9 and TRBJ2-7, with 9 nucleotides matching TRBD2. Germline-derived CDR1 and CDR2 are SEHNR and FQNEAQ (reference sequence). The CDR3 covers 15 residues. Losses at the gene ends were 4 bases for V and 3 bases for J; bases not matched to a gene: 7. The CDR3 region is CASSSSAGGLYEQYF. CDR3 nucleotides: TGTGCCAGCAGCTCCTCAGCGGGAGGTCTCTACGAGCAGTACTTC.

The chain carries TRBV5-4 and TRBJ2-3; 9 positions match TRBD1. The V and J ends lost 2 bases and 6 bases, in that order; junction bases with no gene match: 10. The CDR3 loop spans 16 amino acids. CDR1 is SGHNT and CDR2 is YYREEE in the germline V gene (reference sequence). The CDR3, as DNA: TGTGCCAGCAGCTTTCGGACAGGGGACTTCATGGATACGCAGTATTTT. Amino acids: CASSFRTGDFMDTQYF. Together with reference TRBV5-4 and TRBJ2-3, the CDR3 gives the full variable domain: ETGVTQSPTHLIKTRGQQVTLRCSSQSGHNTVSWYQQALGQGPQFIFQYYREEENGRGNFPPRFSGLQFPNYSSELNVNALELDDSALYLCASSFRTGDFMDTQYFGPGTRLTVL.

V gene TRBV4-1 combines with J gene TRBJ2-1; D might be TRBD2 (6 bases). V lost 7 bases and J 6 bases, leaving 16 bases between the germline ends. Germline CDR1 and CDR2: MGHRA and YSYEKL. The CDR3 contains 14 residues. The DNA for the CDR3 is TGCGCCAGCAAAAGACTAGATAGGCCCAATGAGCAGTTCTTC. Residues: CASKRLDRPNEQFF.

The chain recombines TRBV7-2 with TRBJ2-7; TRBD1 matches at 7 bases. The germline CDR1 and CDR2 sequences are SGHTA and FQGNSA. The CDR3 is 14 amino acids. V lost 4 bases to trimming and J lost 2 bases; unmatched junction nucleotides: 5. CDR3 residues: CASSYRGLTYEQYF. CDR3 bases: TGTGCCAGCAGCTACAGGGGTTTGACCTACGAGCAGTACTTC. The full variable domain, its missing parts supplied by reference TRBV7-2 and TRBJ2-7, is GAGVSQSPSNKVTEKGKDVELRCDPISGHTALYWYRQSLGQGLEFLIYFQGNSAPDKSGLPSDRFSAERTGGSVSTLTIQRTQQEDSAVYLCASSYRGLTYEQYFGPGTRLTVT.

About this clone itself: One end of the junction is discordant with germline, which a read error may explain. The chain joins TRBV14 to TRBJ2-4, with 9 bases matching TRBD2. This CDR3 region has 17 residues. Germline CDR1 SGHDN, CDR2 FVKESK. In DNA, the CDR3 is TGTGCCAGCAGCCCGAACCAACCGGGACTAGCCCAAAACATTCAGTACTTC. This translates into CASSPNQPGLAQNIQYF. Full variable domain (rest looked up from reference TRBV14 and TRBJ2-4): EAGVTQFPSHSVIEKGQTVTLRCDPISGHDNLYWYRRVMGKEIKFLLHFVKESKQDESGMPNNRFLAERTGGTYSTLKVQPAELEDSGVYFCASSPNQPGLAQNIQYFGAGTRLSVL.

The chain uses TRBV4-3 and TRBJ1-4; D remains unclear. Germline values: CDR1 LGHNA, CDR2 YSLEER. The CDR3 sequence is 15 residues long. The V gene lost 1 base and the J gene lost 4 bases, with 10 bases spanning the gap. CDR3 sequence (DNA): TGCGCCAGCAGCCAAGGGACTGGCGTTAATGAAAAACTGTTTTTT. Its translation is CASSQGTGVNEKLFF.

The DNA of the CDR3 is TGTGCCAGCAGCTATAGAGGAGGCGAGAACACTGAAGCTTTCTTT. It is translated as CASSYRGGENTEAFF. V gene TRBV11-2 combines with J gene TRBJ1-1; the D is unclear. Germline CDR1 and CDR2: SGHAT and FQNNGV. The CDR3 runs to 15 residues. The germline V and J ends were trimmed by 4 bases and 1 base, with 13 bases remaining between them.

With respect to this clone: Compared with germline, one end of the junction differs, possibly owing to a read error. V gene TRBV7-7 combines with J gene TRBJ2-2, with D tentatively TRBD2 (6 bases). The CDR3 contains 14 residues. Germline-derived CDR1 and CDR2 are SSHAT and FNYEAQ (reference sequence). The DNA of the CDR3 is TGTGCTAGCAGCTTAGCGGTCAACACCGGGGAGCTGTTTTTT. Its translation is CASSLAVNTGELFF.

The chain employs TRBV6-1 and TRBJ1-2; maybe TRBD1 (5 bases). Trimming pared 0 bases from V and 5 bases from J, leaving 19 bases between. The CDR3 runs 17 residues. The germline gives CDR1 MNHNS, CDR2 SASEGT. The chain's CDR3 is CASSEAQGGLLWYGYTF. DNA of the CDR3: TGTGCCAGCAGTGAAGCGCAGGGTGGGTTACTATGGTATGGCTACACCTTC.

Comment on this clone: Relative to the germline gene, one junction end is altered; a read error may explain this. The rearrangement joins TRBV7-7 to TRBJ2-6; D remains unclear. The CDR3 is 14 amino acids. In germline, CDR1 is SSHAT, CDR2 FNYEAQ (reference sequence). Here the CDR3 reads CASSYDSGANVLTF. The CDR3 region has the DNA TGTGCTAGCAGCTACGACTCTGGGGCCAACGTCCTGACTTTC.

In DNA, the CDR3 is TGTGCCAGCAGCTTTGGGACAGACTACGAGCAGTACTTC. It encodes CASSFGTDYEQYF. The chain links TRBV7-9 to TRBJ2-7; 7 bases are shared with TRBD1. Germline CDR1 reads SEHNR; CDR2 reads FQNEAQ (reference sequence). CDR3 length: 13 residues. V shed 3 bases and J 3 bases; nucleotides not matched to a gene: 2.

The chain carries TRBV5-4 and TRBJ2-7; TRBD1 matches 9 bases. J gave up 1 base and V 2 bases, and 1 base lay outside the gene matches. Germline CDR1 and CDR2: SGHNT and YYREEE (reference sequence). The CDR3 covers 14 residues. DNA of the CDR3: TGTGCCAGCAGCTTCGACAGGGGGTCCTACGAGCAGTACTTC. Residues: CASSFDRGSYEQYF.

V gene TRBV5-1 combines with J gene TRBJ2-1; 10 bases fit TRBD2. This CDR3 region has 15 residues. The V segment lost 0 bases and the J segment 6 bases; nucleotides outside the gene matches: 3. Looked up from germline, CDR1 is SGHRS and CDR2 is YFSETQ. The CDR3 sequence: CASSLALAGPNEQFF. The CDR3 nucleotides read TGCGCCAGCAGCTTGGCACTAGCGGGACCCAATGAGCAGTTCTTC.

CDR3 sequence reads: CATSWGSLLEGYTF. CDR3 DNA: TGTGCCACCTCTTGGGGATCATTGTTAGAGGGCTACACCTTC. The chain employs TRBV19 and TRBJ1-2; D uncertain. The CDR3 runs 14 residues. Trimming took off 10 bases at V and 8 bases at J, with 23 bases between the two ends. Per germline, CDR1 LNHDA and CDR2 SQIVND (reference sequence).

The chain employs TRBV18 and TRBJ1-4; no definite D call. V was pared by 0 bases and J by 3 bases, with 17 bases between. The V gene's germline CDR1 is KGHSH and CDR2 LQKENI. The CDR3 extends over 18 amino acids. The CDR3 loop is CASSPPGRGGGPNEKLFF. The DNA of the CDR3 is TGTGCCAGCTCACCACCTGGTCGGGGAGGTGGGCCTAATGAAAAACTGTTTTTT.

DNA for the CDR3: TGTGCCAGCAGCGCCCCTAGTCCGGAGAACACCGGGGAGCTGTTTTTT. It translates to CASSAPSPENTGELFF. This chain uses TRBV9 with TRBJ2-2; D gene uncertain. The CDR3 consists of 16 residues. The germline gives CDR1 SGDLS, CDR2 YYNGEE. Deletions cut 3 bases from V and 1 base from J, with 13 bases between.

The chain carries TRBV9 and TRBJ2-7, with 9 bases identical to TRBD2. The CDR3 loop spans 16 amino acids. Trimming cost V 0 bases and J 7 bases; bases outside gene matches: 11. Germline CDR1 is SGDLS and CDR2 is YYNGEE. The DNA for the CDR3 is TGTGCCAGCAGCGTAGAATTGGGCGGGGGGGCAAGTGAGCAGTACTTC. The encoded protein is CASSVELGGGASEQYF.

This chain joins TRBV27 and TRBJ2-7, with D perhaps TRBD2 (6 bases). The CDR3 sequence is 14 residues long. The V and J ends lost 3 bases and 0 bases respectively, with 9 bases between them. CDR1 MNHEY and CDR2 SMNVEV come from the germline V gene (reference sequence). The CDR3 nucleotides are TGTGCCAGCAGTTTGCACGGGAGCTCCTACGAGCAGTACTTC. Translation: CASSLHGSSYEQYF.

This clone was counted only a few times. V usage is TRBV19 and J usage is TRBJ1-5; D not certain. This CDR3 spans 14 amino acids. The germline CDR1 and CDR2 sequences are LNHDA and SQIVND (reference sequence). V dropped 7 bases and J dropped 0 bases, with 10 bases sitting between them. The CDR3 DNA reads TGTGCCAGTACCGAGACCCATAGCAATCAGCCCCAGCATTTT. It encodes CASTETHSNQPQHF.

This chain joins TRBV30 and TRBJ2-7, with TRBD1 as a possible D gene (6 bases). Germline CDR1 GTSNPN, CDR2 SVGIG (reference sequence). The CDR3 has 14 amino acids. V was cut by 5 bases and J by 2 bases, with 16 bases left in between. CDR3 in amino acids: CAWAGTYTTYEQYF. The CDR3 nucleotides are TGTGCCTGGGCCGGGACATATACGACCTACGAGCAGTACTTC. Variable domain in full (rest from reference TRBV30 and TRBJ2-7): SQTIHQWPATLVQPVGSPLSLECTVEGTSNPNLYWYRQAAGRGLQLLFYSVGIGQISSEVPQNLSASRPQDRQFILSSKKLLLSDSGFYLCAWAGTYTTYEQYFGPGTRLTVT.

Turning to this clone: One junction end does not reproduce the germline sequence, and a read error may be involved. Other DNA sequences within the sample encode an identical CDR3. The CDR3 DNA reads TGCGCCAGCAGCGGACTCCAACTAGCGGGAGGCCTCACAGATACGCAGTATTTT. Amino acids: CASSGLQLAGGLTDTQYF. V usage is TRBV5-6 and J usage is TRBJ2-3, with 12 bases lining up with TRBD2. CDR3 length equals 18 residues. Germline values: CDR1 SGHDT, CDR2 YYEEEE.

CDR3: CAWSVGQGSDTQYF. CDR3 nucleotide sequence: TGTGCCTGGAGTGTCGGACAGGGCTCAGATACGCAGTATTTT. The V and J genes are TRBV30 and TRBJ2-3, with TRBD1 matching 8 bases. V shed 0 bases and J 4 bases; nucleotides not matched to a gene: 3. Germline V gene lookup returns CDR1 GTSNPN and CDR2 SVGIG (reference sequence). The CDR3 covers 14 residues. Full variable domain (rest looked up from reference TRBV30 and TRBJ2-3): SQTIHQWPATLVQPVGSPLSLECTVEGTSNPNLYWYRQAAGRGLQLLFYSVGIGQISSEVPQNLSASRPQDRQFILSSKKLLLSDSGFYLCAWSVGQGSDTQYFGPGTRLTVL.

V is TRBV27 and J is TRBJ2-7; TRBD2 matches 7 bases. V was clipped by 3 bases and J by 4 bases; unmatched bases: 6. CDR1 and CDR2 from the germline V gene are MNHEY and SMNVEV (reference sequence). The CDR3 consists of 14 residues. The CDR3 reads CASSFSWGGYEQYF. The CDR3 DNA is TGTGCCAGCAGTTTTAGCTGGGGAGGGTACGAGCAGTACTTC.

The CDR3 sequence: CASKGGGAYNEQFF. The DNA for the CDR3 is TGTGCCAGCAAGGGAGGAGGGGCCTACAATGAGCAGTTCTTC. The chain recombines TRBV27 with TRBJ2-1; a weak D match, TRBD2 (6 bases). The germline V gene encodes CDR1 MNHEY and CDR2 SMNVEV (reference sequence). The CDR3 is made up of 14 amino acids. V was shortened by 7 bases and J by 2 bases, with 12 bases between the two germline ends.

This chain links TRBV7-9 with TRBJ2-1, with unresolved D. The CDR3 spans 11 residues. Germline V gene sequence: CDR1 SEHNR, CDR2 FQNEAQ (reference sequence). Between the trimmed V and J ends, which lost 1 base and 7 bases, there was a span of 2 bases. The CDR3 DNA reads TGTGCCAGCAGCTTAGGGAATGAGCAGTTCTTC. Its translation: CASSLGNEQFF.

The V call is TRBV7-8, the J call TRBJ2-7, with 10 bases lining up with TRBD1. The length of the CDR3 is 12 residues. Losses at the gene ends were 8 bases for V and 6 bases for J; bases not matched to a gene: 4. The V gene's germline CDR1 is SGHVS and CDR2 FQNEAQ. CDR3 nucleotides: TGTGCCAGCCAGGACAGGGGGAGCGAGCAGTACTTC. Amino acid sequence: CASQDRGSEQYF.

The chain combines TRBV19 with TRBJ2-1, with D unresolved. The CDR3 loop spans 15 amino acids. Germline loops: CDR1 LNHDA, CDR2 SQIVND (reference sequence). The V gene lost 5 bases and the J gene lost 0 bases, with 11 bases spanning the gap. The CDR3 reads CASSPTQASYNEQFF. In DNA, the CDR3 is TGTGCCAGTAGTCCCACCCAGGCCTCCTACAATGAGCAGTTCTTC.

The V and J genes are TRBV11-2 and TRBJ2-1; D remains unclear. V was cut by 3 bases and J by 9 bases, with 12 bases left in between. Germline values: CDR1 SGHAT, CDR2 FQNNGV. This CDR3 is built from 13 residues. This CDR3 reads CASSFGPGVEQFF. The CDR3 DNA reads TGTGCCAGCAGCTTTGGTCCGGGTGTTGAGCAGTTCTTC. Complete variable domain (other parts from reference TRBV11-2 and TRBJ2-1): EAGVAQSPRYKIIEKRQSVAFWCNPISGHATLYWYQQILGQGPKLLIQFQNNGVVDDSQLPKDRFSAERLKGVDSTLKIQPAKLEDSAVYLCASSFGPGVEQFFGPGTRLTVL.